This T cell receptor (beta chain) was recovered during a study of T cell repertoires in cytomegalovirus infection. Study conclusions and caveats: CMV carriers having the relevant HLA were flagged by cumulative public TCR beta family frequency. HLA-C-restricted CMV clonotypes gave the most frequent clonotype in two of eight donors.

CDR3 length equals 16 residues. The V gene's germline CDR1 is LGHNA and CDR2 YSLEER. Trimming took 0 bases from V and 4 from J, leaving 15 bases between them. On this clonotype: Its specificity is not known.

Via MiXCR, TCRdb re-called the reads, giving one row per CDR3 protein. Among about half a million distinct CDR3 sequences, 33% were seen once, and the ten largest hold roughly 15%. The source is a human donor in good health (CMV status not recorded). Some clones in this sample may be carry-over from other donors' samples. The source material was cultured PBMCs, sampled from culture after CMV antigen stimulation. The V and J genes are TRBV4-3 and TRBJ1-2; a weak D match, TRBD1 (5 bases). CDR3 residues: CASSQDRAGKGYGYTF. The DNA for the CDR3 is TGCGCCAGCAGCCAAGATAGGGCAGGGAAGGGCTATGGCTACACCTTC.